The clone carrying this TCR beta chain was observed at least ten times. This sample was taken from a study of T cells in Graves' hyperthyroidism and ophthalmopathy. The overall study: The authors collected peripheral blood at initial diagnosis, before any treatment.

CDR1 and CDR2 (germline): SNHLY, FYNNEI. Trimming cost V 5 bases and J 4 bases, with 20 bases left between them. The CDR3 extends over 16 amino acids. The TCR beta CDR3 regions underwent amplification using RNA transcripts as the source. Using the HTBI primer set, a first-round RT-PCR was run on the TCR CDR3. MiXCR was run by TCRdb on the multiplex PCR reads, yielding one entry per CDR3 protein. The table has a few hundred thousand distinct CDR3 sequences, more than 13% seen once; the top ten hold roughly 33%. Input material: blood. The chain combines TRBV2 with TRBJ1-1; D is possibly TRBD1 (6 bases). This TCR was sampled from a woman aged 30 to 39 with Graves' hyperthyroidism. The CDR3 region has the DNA TGTGCCAGCAGTCAAGAACAGGGTGGGGTCGGCACTGAAGCTTTCTTT. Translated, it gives CASSQEQGGVGTEAFF. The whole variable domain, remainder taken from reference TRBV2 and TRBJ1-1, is EPEVTQTPSHQVTQMGQEVILRCVPISNHLYFYWYRQILGQKVEFLVSFYNNEISEKSEIFDDQFSVERPDGSNFTLKIRSTKLEDSAMYFCASSQEQGGVGTEAFFGQGTRLTVV.